The T cell receptor (beta chain) described here comes from a study of cytomegalovirus exposure and HLA in healthy donors. Study-wide background: About 82 million unique TCRs from HLA-typed donors were held in an early release of data.

The germline gives CDR1 SGDLS, CDR2 YYNGEE. The J segment lost 0 bases and the V segment lost 3 bases, leaving 8 bases of the junction unmatched. The CDR3 covers 17 residues. This PCR relied on a set of 60 Vbeta primers and 13 Jbeta primers. Data came from immunoSEQ multiplex PCR; TCRdb stores just in-frame clones and leaves some out. The table lists 37,000 or so clones, roughly 81% of them singletons. The sequence derives from a man younger than 40 in good health and CMV-seronegative. The chain carries TRBV9 and TRBJ2-2, with TRBD1 matching 7 bases. Sequencing used PBMCs. Here the CDR3 DNA reads TGTGCCAGCAGCGCCCATGCCGGGACAGCGAACACCGGGGAGCTGTTTTTT. Amino acids: CASSAHAGTANTGELFF.